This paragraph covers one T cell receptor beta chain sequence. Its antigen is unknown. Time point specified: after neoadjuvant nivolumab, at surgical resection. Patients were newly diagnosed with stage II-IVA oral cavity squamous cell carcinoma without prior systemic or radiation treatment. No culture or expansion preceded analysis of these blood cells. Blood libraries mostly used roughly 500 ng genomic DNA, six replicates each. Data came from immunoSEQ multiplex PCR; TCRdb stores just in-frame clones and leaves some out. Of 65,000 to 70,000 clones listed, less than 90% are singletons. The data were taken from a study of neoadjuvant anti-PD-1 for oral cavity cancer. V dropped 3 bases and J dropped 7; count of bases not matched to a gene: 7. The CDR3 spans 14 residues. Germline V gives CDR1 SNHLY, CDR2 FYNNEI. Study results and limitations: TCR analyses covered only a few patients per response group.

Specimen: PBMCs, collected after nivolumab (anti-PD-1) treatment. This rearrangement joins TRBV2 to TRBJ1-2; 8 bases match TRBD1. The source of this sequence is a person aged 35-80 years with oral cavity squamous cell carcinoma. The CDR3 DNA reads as TGTGCCAGCAGTGAGATCCAGGGGGCGATTGGCTACACCTTC. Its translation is CASSEIQGAIGYTF. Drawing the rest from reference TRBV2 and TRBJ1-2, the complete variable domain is EPEVTQTPSHQVTQMGQEVILRCVPISNHLYFYWYRQILGQKVEFLVSFYNNEISEKSEIFDDQFSVERPDGSNFTLKIRSTKLEDSAMYFCASSEIQGAIGYTFGSGTRLTVV.